Listed below are T cell receptor beta chains from one sample, sequenced in a study of control samples from healthy donors and cancer patients. The data were produced by immunoSEQ multiplex PCR, yet TCRdb's version contains in-frame clones alone and is incomplete. The sample lists roughly 140,000 clones; about nine tenths were seen once. Sequenced input: blood. These receptors were taken from a man younger than 45 in good health. Both conserved end residues are part of each CDR3. The order of the fields is V gene, J gene, D gene, clone size, CDR3 DNA, CDR3 protein. D genes are given only for firm matches. Not every row has a clone size; where given, it reads once, few, many or a size class.

>TRBV27|TRBJ2-1|NA|NA
TGTGCCAGCAGCCTTACAAGGGGGAATGAGCAGTTCTTC
CASSLTRGNEQFF
>TRBV4-3|TRBJ2-7|NA|NA
TGCGCCAGCAGCCAGGATACCCCCGACGAGCAGTACTTC
CASSQDTPDEQYF
>TRBV7-2|TRBJ2-5|TRBD2|NA
TGTGCCAGCAGCTCAAGGACTAGCCGAGAGACCCAGTACTTC
CASSSRTSRETQYF
>TRBV6-6|TRBJ2-2|NA|NA
TGTGCCAGCTACCCTTACCAGGGCGGATCCGGGGAGCTGTTTTTT
CASYPYQGGSGELFF
>TRBV7-2|TRBJ2-3|NA|NA
TGTGCCAGCAGCTTAGCGCCACTAGAAACAGATACGCAGTATTTT
CASSLAPLETDTQYF
>TRBV14|TRBJ2-3|NA|NA
TGTGCCAGCAGCCGGGGGAGAGGGGCAGATACGCAGTATTTT
CASSRGRGADTQYF
>TRBV12-5|TRBJ2-5|NA|NA
TGTGCTAGTGGTCCCGAAGAGACCCAGTACTTC
CASGPEETQYF
>TRBV7-6|TRBJ1-2|NA|NA
TGTGCCAGCAGCTTAGGGACAACTGCTAACTATGGCTACACCTTC
CASSLGTTANYGYTF
>TRBV7-2|TRBJ1-4|NA|once
TGTGCCAGCAGCAAACAGGGTCCTAATGAAAAACTGTTTTTT
CASSKQGPNEKLFF
>TRBV10-3|TRBJ1-2|NA|NA
TGTGCCACTAACGAGGGGACAAGTGGCTACACCTTC
CATNEGTSGYTF
>TRBV4-3|TRBJ2-5|TRBD2|NA
TGCGCCAGCAGCATAGGGACTAGCGGCCAAGAGACCCAGTACTTC
CASSIGTSGQETQYF
>TRBV5-4|TRBJ2-1|NA|NA
TGTGCCAGCAGCTTGGCCGACGCGCGGGAGCAGTTCTTC
CASSLADAREQFF
>TRBV5-3|TRBJ2-7|TRBD1|NA
TGTGCCACCCCATGTGGGCAGGGGGCGCGCGGGGAGCAGTACTTC
CATPCGQGARGEQYF
>TRBV5-1|TRBJ2-3|NA|NA
TGCGCCAGCAGCTTGTTCGCTGGAAGCACAGATACGCAGTATTTT
CASSLFAGSTDTQYF
>TRBV11-1|TRBJ1-2|TRBD1|NA
TGTGCCAGCAGCCGACAGGGGACCTATGGCTACACCTTC
CASSRQGTYGYTF
>TRBV19|TRBJ1-6|NA|once
TGTGCCAGTAGTGGACAGACTCTCTCCAATTCACCCCTCCACTTT
CASSGQTLSNSPLHF
>TRBV7-3|TRBJ2-7|NA|NA
TGTGCCAGCAGCTTAACCCCCGAGTCCGGGGAGCAGTACTTC
CASSLTPESGEQYF
>TRBV10-3|TRBJ2-7|TRBD1|once
TGTGCCATCAGTGCAGGGACAGGGTCCTACGAGCAGTACTTC
CAISAGTGSYEQYF
>TRBV11-2|TRBJ2-2|TRBD2|NA
TGTGCCAGCAGCTCCCCCCGGCTAGCGGGGCTCGGGGAGCTGTTTTTT
CASSSPRLAGLGELFF
>TRBV7-2|TRBJ2-2|NA|NA
TGTGCCAGCAGCTGGCTCAGGGCGGGCACCGGGGAGCTGTTTTTT
CASSWLRAGTGELFF
>TRBV3-1/TRBV3-2|TRBJ2-5|TRBD2|NA
TGTGCCAGCAGTCGTCGTTCTAGCGGGGCGGGAGAGACCCAGTACTTC
CASSRRSSGAGETQYF
>TRBV6-2/TRBV6-3|TRBJ1-5|NA|NA
TGTGCCAGCAGTTACGGGGGAGACAATCAGCCCCAGCATTTT
CASSYGGDNQPQHF
>TRBV25-1|TRBJ1-2|TRBD1|NA
TGTGCCAGCAGTGGATCGGACAGGGCCAACTATGGCTACACCTTC
CASSGSDRANYGYTF
>TRBV24-1|TRBJ1-5|NA|few
TGTGCCACCAGTGAAAACGCTCAGGGGAATCAGCCCCAGCATTTT
CATSENAQGNQPQHF
>TRBV6-6|TRBJ1-4|NA|NA
TGTGCCAGCAGTGGACGGACCCCTCAGGAGGAAAAACTGTTTTTT
CASSGRTPQEEKLFF
>TRBV3-1/TRBV3-2|TRBJ1-5|NA|NA
TGTGCCAGCAGCCAAGGTGGGGGTCAGCCCCAGCATTTT
CASSQGGGQPQHF
>TRBV18|TRBJ2-3|NA|NA
TGTGCCAGCTCACCATCCTGGGGAACAGGACAAACCCATAGCACAGATACGCAGTATTTT
CASSPSWGTGQTHSTDTQYF
>TRBV6-2/TRBV6-3|TRBJ2-1|NA|NA
TGTGCCAGCAGTTTAGCGGCCAAGTCCTACAATGAGCAGTTCTTC
CASSLAAKSYNEQFF
>TRBV9|TRBJ2-5|TRBD2|NA
TGTGCCAGCAGCCCGCGGGCAGCTAGCGGGGGTTTGGAGACCCAGTACTTC
CASSPRAASGGLETQYF
>TRBV5-4|TRBJ1-4|NA|NA
TGTGCCAGCAGCCGGTGGGAAGGGAGTGAAAAACTGTTTTTT
CASSRWEGSEKLFF
>TRBV19|TRBJ1-4|NA|NA
TGTGCCAGTAGCGAGGCAGGGACGAGTGAAAAACTGTTTTTT
CASSEAGTSEKLFF
>TRBV29-1|TRBJ1-5|TRBD1|NA
TGCAGCGTAGCCGGGACAGGGGGCAGCAATCAGCCCCAGCATTTT
CSVAGTGGSNQPQHF
>TRBV6-1|TRBJ2-5|TRBD2|NA
TGTGCCAGCAGAGAAGCGGGACTAGTCAGTCAGACCCAGTACTTC
CASREAGLVSQTQYF
>TRBV4-3|TRBJ1-2|TRBD1|NA
TGCGCCAGCAGCCAATTAACCGGGACAGGCTTTGGGGGCTACACCTTC
CASSQLTGTGFGGYTF
>TRBV5-1|TRBJ2-7|NA|NA
TGCGCCAGCAGCCAGGGGGGAGGGTTTGGCGAGCAGTACTTC
CASSQGGGFGEQYF
>TRBV5-5|TRBJ1-3|NA|NA
TGTGCCAGCAGCATAGCGGACAGTGGAAACACCATATATTTT
CASSIADSGNTIYF
>TRBV7-9|TRBJ2-7|TRBD1|NA
TGTGCCAGCAGCCGAGCGGCAGGGGGCCTCTACGAGCAGTACTTC
CASSRAAGGLYEQYF
>TRBV5-4|TRBJ1-2|TRBD1|few
TGTGCCAGCAGCCGGGACAGTTCTTATGGCTACACCTTC
CASSRDSSYGYTF
>TRBV7-2|TRBJ2-1|TRBD2|once
TGTGCCAGCAGCTTAGGCGGGACTAGTGTATATGAGCAGTTCTTC
CASSLGGTSVYEQFF
>TRBV10-3|TRBJ1-1|NA|NA
TGTGCCATCAGTGCGGCCACTGAAGCTTTCTTT
CAISAATEAFF
>TRBV13|TRBJ2-7|NA|NA
TGTGCCAGCAGCCCACGCACCTCCTACGAGCAGTACTTC
CASSPRTSYEQYF
>TRBV24-1|TRBJ2-7|NA|once
TGTGCCACCAGTGATTTTACTAGCACGGGTTACGAGCAGTACTTC
CATSDFTSTGYEQYF
>TRBV6-5|TRBJ1-6|TRBD1|NA
TGTGCCAGCAGTCACCCCGGGACAGGGAATTCACCCCTCCACTTT
CASSHPGTGNSPLHF
>TRBV27|TRBJ2-3|NA|once
TGTGCCAGCAGTTTACTCGGTAGCACAGATACGCAGTATTTT
CASSLLGSTDTQYF
>TRBV7-9|TRBJ2-7|TRBD2|once
TGTGCCAGCAGCATGGAGGGACTAGCGGGAGTCGAGCAGTACTTC
CASSMEGLAGVEQYF
>TRBV10-3|TRBJ2-7|TRBD1|NA
TGTGCCATCAGTGTTGGGACAGGGGGCTACGAGCAGTACTTC
CAISVGTGGYEQYF
>TRBV5-8|TRBJ2-7|NA|NA
TGTGCCAGCAGCTTGGAGGCCGCTTACGAGCAGTACTTC
CASSLEAAYEQYF
>TRBV7-9|TRBJ2-4|TRBD2|NA
TGTGCCAGCAGCTCCCAGCGGGAGAAAGCCCTAGCCAAAAACATTCAGTACTTC
CASSSQREKALAKNIQYF